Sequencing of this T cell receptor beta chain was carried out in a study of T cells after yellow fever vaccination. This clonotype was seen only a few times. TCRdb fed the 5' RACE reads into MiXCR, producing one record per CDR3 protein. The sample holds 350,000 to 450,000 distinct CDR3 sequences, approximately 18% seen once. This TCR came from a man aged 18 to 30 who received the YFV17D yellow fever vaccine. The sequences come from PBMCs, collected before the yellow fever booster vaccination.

DNA of the CDR3: TGTGCCAGCTCACCCGGTGGGGGGCTCTACTATGGCTACACCTTC. The encoded protein is CASSPGGGLYYGYTF. The V gene is TRBV18, the J gene TRBJ1-2; tentatively, D is TRBD1 (6 bases). V was trimmed by 3 bases and J by 3 bases, leaving 14 bases between them. The CDR3 covers 15 residues. Germline CDR1 KGHSH, CDR2 LQKENI.